This is a list of T cell receptor beta chains from one sample in a study of OX40 agonist ivuxolimab in advanced cancers. TCRdb's table, derived via immunoSEQ multiplex PCR, lists solely in-frame clones and lacks some. The data contain approximately 45,000 clones, more than 85% of them seen just once; the ten biggest clones take up about 50%. Source: CD4+ or CD8+ T cells sorted from blood, taken in a trial of the OX40 agonist ivuxolimab. These receptors all come from an adult with an advanced solid tumor such as melanoma, head and neck, liver or kidney cancer. Both conserved end residues are part of each CDR3. A D gene is named only where the DNA matches it firmly.

v_call	d_call	j_call	cdr3_aa	cdr3_nt
TRBV6-1	NA	TRBJ2-7	CASSEGHSYEQYF	TGTGCCAGCAGTGAAGGGCATTCCTACGAGCAGTACTTC
TRBV18	TRBD1	TRBJ2-7	CASSPGQTSYEQYF	TGTGCCAGCTCACCGGGACAGACCTCCTACGAGCAGTACTTC
TRBV11-2	TRBD1	TRBJ2-3	CASSLSNRGLLDTQYF	TGTGCCAGCAGCTTAAGTAACAGGGGGCTCCTGGATACGCAGTATTTT
TRBV7-3	NA	TRBJ2-5	CASSRGGGLQETQYF	TGTGCCAGCAGCCGAGGAGGAGGACTGCAAGAGACCCAGTACTTC
TRBV6-1	NA	TRBJ1-5	CASSDQAGVLLNQPQHF	TGTGCCAGCAGTGATCAAGCAGGGGTATTGTTAAATCAGCCCCAGCATTTT
TRBV6-1	NA	TRBJ2-1	CASSELTEYNEQFF	TGTGCCAGCAGTGAACTAACGGAGTACAATGAGCAGTTCTTC
TRBV10-2	TRBD2	TRBJ2-3	CASSEYGAGSADTQYF	TGCGCCAGCAGTGAGTACGGAGCGGGGAGCGCAGATACGCAGTATTTT
TRBV9	NA	TRBJ1-2	CASSVGSHANYGYTF	TGTGCCAGCAGCGTGGGATCTCACGCGAACTATGGCTACACCTTC
TRBV28	TRBD1	TRBJ1-2	CASSLWDRAYNYGYTF	TGTGCCAGCAGTTTATGGGACAGGGCATATAACTATGGCTACACCTTC
TRBV5-1	TRBD2	TRBJ2-7	CASSLVSSGSYEQYF	TGCGCCAGCAGCTTGGTGTCTAGCGGATCCTACGAGCAGTACTTC